A selection of T cell receptor beta chains follows, all from one sample in a study of T cells expressing NK-cell markers. TCRdb reworked the 5' RACE reads into one entry per CDR3 protein, no DNA. This sample's table has about 550,000 distinct CDR3 sequences. Specimen: blood T cells: a sorted CD56 or NKG2C T cell subset, CD4+ or CD8+ T cells, or bulk PBMC T cells (not recorded which). The receptors were sampled from a man aged 18 to 30 in good health. The CDR3 runs from the conserved cysteine through the conserved F or W.

v_gene,j_gene,CDR3aa
TRBV21-1,TRBJ1-5,CASSKDRGCGQPQHF
TRBV12-3/TRBV12-4,TRBJ2-1,CASSLGISAGEQFF
TRBV7-9,TRBJ2-3,CASSNRVDTQYF
TRBV6-2/TRBV6-3,TRBJ2-7,CASNFRQGLSYEQYF
TRBV6-5,TRBJ2-7,CASSYSRAGEFGEQYF
TRBV7-9,TRBJ2-1,CASSLRSSSGGFGEQFF
TRBV5-1,TRBJ1-2,CASSAQGAQGYTF
TRBV12-3/TRBV12-4,TRBJ2-7,CASRSGLAGVWEQYF
TRBV10-3,TRBJ2-1,CAISERGSDSSYNEQFF
TRBV29-1,TRBJ2-3,CSATGGRSTDTQYF
TRBV5-1,TRBJ2-3,CASSLALLPTDTQYF
TRBV10-3,TRBJ2-7,CAISESSVYEQYF
TRBV20-1,TRBJ2-1,CRISGRENNEQFF
TRBV4-1,TRBJ2-1,CASSPLKRLAGDEQFF
TRBV4-3,TRBJ2-1,CASSQDLGQGPYNEQFF
TRBV4-1,TRBJ1-1,CASSQFLFATNTEAFF
TRBV7-2,TRBJ2-1,CASSSMGLHNEQFF
TRBV4-1,TRBJ2-4,CASSQPRSAGNIQYF
TRBV20-1,TRBJ2-5,CSGRGAQETQYF
TRBV5-1,TRBJ2-1,CASSGRDTSTNEQFF
TRBV12-3/TRBV12-4,TRBJ2-2,CASSGSQGLGTGELFF
TRBV7-8,TRBJ2-7,CASSSGHEQYF
TRBV6-5,TRBJ1-2,CASSYQGTGSSIVGYTF
TRBV5-5,TRBJ2-1,CASRRGQAQENEQFF
TRBV4-2,TRBJ2-2,CASSQASLAGKEELFF
TRBV13,TRBJ2-5,CASSHTGETGETQYF
TRBV6-1,TRBJ1-1,CASSGQGLITEAFF
TRBV27,TRBJ1-5,CASGYRENSNQPQHF
TRBV6-2/TRBV6-3,TRBJ2-1,CASSLSGALPYNEQFF
TRBV12-3/TRBV12-4,TRBJ2-2,CASTRRASGNTGELFF
TRBV7-6,TRBJ2-1,CASSPGPLGRGSYNEQFF
TRBV11-2,TRBJ2-3,CATKTGKSTDTQYF
TRBV7-2,TRBJ2-1,CASSFLTWTGGHEQFF
TRBV24-1,TRBJ1-1,CATRKGLNTEAFF
TRBV25-1,TRBJ2-3,CASSESGSGFVEGLTDTQYF
TRBV20-1,TRBJ1-5,CSAREGLGQPQHF
TRBV10-3,TRBJ2-3,CAISDKTSGRATISTDTQYF
TRBV5-1,TRBJ1-2,CASSIGQGGNYGYTF
TRBV7-2,TRBJ2-3,CASSSSYGGDTQYF
TRBV12-3/TRBV12-4,TRBJ1-1,CASTLRVGTEAFF
TRBV7-8,TRBJ2-1,CASSPMGLASYNEQFF
TRBV28,TRBJ2-7,CASSAPTYAQYF
TRBV27,TRBJ1-5,CASSLYSTAMDQPQHF
TRBV24-1,TRBJ2-1,CATSDLQVMRQFF
TRBV20-1,TRBJ1-6,CSARAGQGSYNSPLHF